This T cell receptor (beta chain) emerged from a study of blood T cells in healthy people across ages. The study's findings and limits: CMV status of donors was unknown, possibly confounding expanded clonotype changes.

A second PCR of about 7 to 12 cycles used a sample-barcoded 5' primer and a J-beta primer mix. A minimum of 2.5 million CDR3-containing paired-end reads was obtained for each sample. One entry per CDR3 protein, called by TCRdb with MiXCR from the 5' RACE reads. The sample holds roughly 700,000 distinct CDR3 sequences, approximately 31% seen once. Healthy Caucasians from Russia aged about 6 to 95 served as donors. Isolation recovered at least 6.5 million PBMCs from every sample. This clonotype occurred many times. Its antigen is as yet unknown. The source is a woman of 80 years or more in good health. The sample comprised blood.

CDR3: CAWTTPGQSYGYTF. In DNA, the CDR3 is TGTGCCTGGACCACTCCGGGACAGTCGTATGGCTACACCTTC. This chain links TRBV30 with TRBJ1-2, with 7 bases aligning to TRBD1. The V gene end was trimmed by 4 bases and the J gene end by 5 bases; junction bases not matched to a gene: 10. Germline V gives CDR1 GTSNPN, CDR2 SVGIG (reference sequence). CDR3 length equals 14 residues.